This passage covers 30 T cell receptor beta chains from one sample sequenced in a study of tumor-infiltrating lymphocytes in primary liver carcinoma. Priming with a constant-region primer yielded TCR beta cDNA from 400 to 550 ng total RNA. Sequencing libraries for TCR beta derived from three nested multiplex PCR rounds that used slightly modified ARM-PCR. The study ran its first two PCR rounds for approximately 10 cycles each, using TRBV1-TRBV30 forward primers and a C-beta reverse primer. TCRdb fed the multiplex PCR reads into MiXCR, producing one record per CDR3 protein. Among 37,000 or so distinct CDR3 sequences, roughly 80% were seen once, and the ten largest hold more than 30%. The source material, about 18-31 mg of unsorted bulk tissue, was used to co-extract RNA and DNA. The sequenced sample was tumor-adjacent normal liver tissue. The receptors here all came from a man aged 40-55 years with primary liver carcinoma and hepatitis B virus infection.

This clonotype was seen once. An end of the junction does not agree with germline; a read error may underlie this. CDR3 DNA sequence: TGTGCCAACAGCTTTCCCAGGACTAGAGGGACCAAAAACATTCAGAACTTC. As protein: CANSFPRTRGTKNIQNF. The V gene is TRBV11-1, the J gene TRBJ2-4, with 7 bases matching TRBD2. Germline-derived CDR1 and CDR2 are SGHAT and FQDESV (reference sequence). The CDR3 loop spans 17 amino acids.

This clonotype was recorded at least ten times. The chain joins TRBV7-9 to TRBJ1-1; TRBD1 matches at 8 bases. CDR3 length: 15 residues. Germline trimming cut 1 base from V and 6 bases from J; bases unmatched to any gene: 7. Looked up from germline, CDR1 is SEHNR and CDR2 is FQNEAQ (reference sequence). DNA of the CDR3: TGTGCCAGCAGCTTAGAAGTAGACAGGGGCTCTGAAGCTTTCTTT. Translating it yields CASSLEVDRGSEAFF.

Turning to this clonotype: The junction does not match germline at one end; this may be a read error. This sequence joins TRBV11-1 and TRBJ2-4, with 9 positions matching TRBD2. CDR1 is SGHAT and CDR2 is FQDESV in the germline V gene (reference sequence). This CDR3 is built from 17 residues. The DNA for the CDR3 is TGTGCCAGCAGCTTTCTCGGGACTAGCTGGACCAACAACATTCAGTACTTC. The encoded protein is CASSFLGTSWTNNIQYF. The complete variable domain, with remaining parts taken from reference TRBV11-1 and TRBJ2-4, reads EAEVAQSPRYKITEKSQAVAFWCDPISGHATLYWYRQILGQGPELLVQFQDESVVDDSQLPKDRFSAERLKGVDSTLKIQPAELGDSAMYLCASSFLGTSWTNNIQYFGAGTRLSVL.

V and J are TRBV11-1 and TRBJ2-7; D might be TRBD1 (5 bases). CDR3 length: 15 amino acids. Trimming cost V 11 bases and J 3 bases, with 23 bases left between them. Germline CDR1 reads SGHAT; CDR2 reads FQDESV (reference sequence). CDR3 DNA sequence: TGTGCCCGCACCCCTGGGGAACAGGCGAACTACGAGCAGTACTTC. Its translation is CARTPGEQANYEQYF.

In its sample, this clonotype was seen once. An end of the junction does not agree with germline; a read error may underlie this. The rearrangement uses TRBV6-2 or TRBV6-3 and TRBJ2-5, with D unresolved. Germline assignment: CDR1 MNHEY and CDR2 SVGEGT. CDR3 size: 15 residues. CDR3 region: CAGSYSIGIKETQYF. CDR3 sequence (DNA): TGTGCCGGCAGTTACTCGATTGGGATAAAAGAGACCCAGTACTTC.

A note on this clonotype: One end of the junction is discordant with germline, which a read error may explain. The CDR3 is CASSVVAGWVNNVQFF. CDR3 in DNA: TGTGCCAGCAGTGTCGTAGCGGGGTGGGTAAACAATGTGCAGTTCTTC. This sequence joins TRBV14 and TRBJ2-1; 8 nucleotides agree with TRBD2. The CDR3 is made up of 16 amino acids. Per germline, CDR1 SGHDN and CDR2 FVKESK. Variable domain in full (rest from reference TRBV14 and TRBJ2-1): EAGVTQFPSHSVIEKGQTVTLRCDPISGHDNLYWYRRVMGKEIKFLLHFVKESKQDESGMPNNRFLAERTGGTYSTLKVQPAELEDSGVYFCASSVVAGWVNNVQFFGPGTRLTVL.

CDR3 protein: CASSYSLAGWALPSYEQYF. CDR3 sequence (DNA): TGTGCCAGCAGTTACAGCCTAGCGGGATGGGCCCTCCCCTCCTACGAGCAGTACTTC. The chain couples TRBV6-2 or TRBV6-3 to TRBJ2-7; TRBD2 agrees at 9 bases. The CDR3 sequence is 19 residues long. V was pared by 2 bases and J by 0 bases, with 14 bases of the junction left unmatched. Germline CDR1 MNHEY, CDR2 SVGEGT.

On this clonotype itself: One base away lies a much larger clone, so this may be a sequencing read error. The CDR3 region is CAASRVATSGISYEQYF. The DNA of the CDR3 is TGTGCCGCCAGCAGAGTAGCGACTAGCGGGATTTCCTACGAGCAGTACTTC. The gene calls are TRBV15 and TRBJ2-7; the match to TRBD2 covers 11 bases. Germline V gives CDR1 LNHNV, CDR2 YYDKDF (reference sequence). This CDR3 region has 17 residues. Variable domain in full (rest from reference TRBV15 and TRBJ2-7): DAMVIQNPRYQVTQFGKPVTLSCSQTLNHNVMYWYQQKSSQAPKLLFHYYDKDFNNEADTPDNFQSRRPNTSFCFLDIRSPGLGDTAMYLCAASRVATSGISYEQYFGPGTRLTVT.

V is TRBV6-1 and J is TRBJ2-3; either TRBD1 or TRBD2 may supply D (6 bases each). CDR1 and CDR2 from the germline V gene are MNHNS and SASEGT. Deletions cut 7 bases from V and 0 bases from J, with 17 bases between. The CDR3 consists of 16 residues. The CDR3 bases are TGTGCCAGCAATGAGGCAGGAGGGGGTAGCACAGATACGCAGTATTTT. Translation: CASNEAGGGSTDTQYF.

This clonotype is medium-sized within its sample. The chain recombines TRBV4-3 with TRBJ2-5, with a possible D match to TRBD2 (5 bases). Trimming cost V 1 base and J 1 base, with 10 bases left between them. The CDR3 has 15 amino acids. The V gene's germline CDR1 is LGHNA and CDR2 YSLEER. Here the CDR3 DNA reads TGCGCCAGCAGCCAAGGAGCGGCTATCCAAGAGACCCAGTACTTC. As protein: CASSQGAAIQETQYF.

As to this clonotype: Being one base from a much bigger clone, this may be a read error. No conserved phenylalanine or tryptophan is present at the end of the CDR3, so a read error is the likely explanation. The V gene is TRBV2, the J gene TRBJ1-5; D is unresolved. The V end was cut by 3 bases, the J end by 7 bases, with 10 bases between. The V gene's germline CDR1 is SNHLY and CDR2 FYNNEI. The CDR3 contains 13 residues. Here the CDR3 DNA reads TGTGCCAGCAGTGACCCTCCCGACCAGCCCCAGCATTTA. As protein: CASSDPPDQPQHL.

As for this clonotype: One end of the junction fails to match germline, which may point to a read error. This chain connects TRBV14 to TRBJ2-1; 7 nucleotides align to TRBD2. The CDR3 spans 14 residues. Germline values: CDR1 SGHDN, CDR2 FVKESK. The CDR3 nucleotides read TGTGCCAGCAGCCCTCAGGGAGGGGCGGATGAGCAGTTATTT. As protein: CASSPQGGADEQLF.

Worth noting for this clonotype: Sequence at one end of the junction differs from germline and may be a read error. This chain joins TRBV6-5 and TRBJ1-1; possibly TRBD1 for D (5 bases). The CDR3 sequence is 13 residues long. Germline V gene data show CDR1 as MNHEY and CDR2 as SVGAGI. As DNA, the CDR3 is TGTACCAGCAGGGCGGCAGGACCGGGCGAAGCTTCCTTT. Translated: CTSRAAGPGEASF.

Points on this clonotype: At one boundary the junction diverges from the germline segment, which might be a read error. The chain recombines TRBV7-8 with TRBJ2-3; D is uncertain. Germline V CDR1 and CDR2: SGHVS, FQNEAQ. The CDR3 has 15 amino acids. The CDR3 here is CAGSLGLGPLDTRYF. The CDR3 DNA is TGTGCCGGCAGCTTAGGGCTCGGACCCCTAGATACGCGGTATTTT.

This clonotype was counted at least ten times. This may be a read error, as it is one base from a much larger clone. This chain connects TRBV30 to TRBJ1-1; TRBD1 is a possible D gene (6 bases). Germline CDR1 reads GTSNPN; CDR2 reads SVGIG (reference sequence). The CDR3 covers 13 residues. V was clipped by 1 base and J by 5 bases, with 11 bases between them. CDR3 residues: CAWSADRGTEAFF. CDR3 nucleotides: TGTGCCTGGAGTGCGGATAGGGGGACTGAAGCTTTCTTT.

In the case of this clonotype: Germline is not matched at one junction end, which may reflect a read error. The chain has TRBV5-5 and TRBJ2-5; the match to TRBD2 covers 8 bases. The CDR3 has 15 residues. Germline-derived CDR1 and CDR2 are SGHKS and YYEKEE (reference sequence). The CDR3 nucleotides are TGTGCCAGCAGCTTGATACTAGCGGTGGAAGAGACCCTGTACTTC. It encodes CASSLILAVEETLYF.

A single count supports this clonotype. The junction departs from the called germline gene at one end, perhaps through a read error. The V gene is TRBV28, the J gene TRBJ2-3; no firm D call. The CDR3 is 15 residues long. The germline V gene has CDR1 MDHEN and CDR2 SYDVKM. CDR3 sequence: CATSRLPQSTVTQYF. The CDR3 coding sequence is TGTGCCACCAGTCGCCTCCCGCAAAGCACAGTTACGCAGTATTTT.

The chain couples TRBV10-3 to TRBJ2-7, with D tentatively TRBD2 (5 bases). Germline V CDR1 and CDR2: ENHRY, SYGVKD. V was pared by 2 bases and J by 4 bases, with 15 bases between. The CDR3 totals 15 residues. As DNA, the CDR3 is TGTGCCATCAGTGAGCCGGTAGCGCCCAGGTACGAGCAGTACTTC. Its translation is CAISEPVAPRYEQYF.

Concerning this clonotype: The conserved phenylalanine or tryptophan is not found at the CDR3 terminus, so this likely reflects a read error. V and J are TRBV10-3 and TRBJ2-1; D gene ambiguous. CDR3 size: 15 residues. V lost 4 bases, J lost 10 bases, and 20 bases lay in between. Germline assignment: CDR1 ENHRY and CDR2 SYGVKD. The CDR3 sequence is CAISVVESIQWEQFL. The DNA for the CDR3 is TGTGCCATCAGTGTTGTGGAGTCCATCCAATGGGAGCAGTTCTTG.

J is TRBJ1-3 and V is TRBV5-1, with no clear D. Germline V lookup: CDR1 SGHRS, CDR2 YFSETQ. The CDR3 runs to 14 residues. V was shortened by 0 bases and J by 8 bases, with 12 bases between the two germline ends. The CDR3 protein is CASSLAGPGHTIYF. For the CDR3, the DNA is TGCGCCAGCAGCTTGGCAGGTCCAGGACACACCATATATTTT.

On this clonotype itself: A junction boundary mismatches the germline segment, possibly from a read error. J is TRBJ1-2 and V is TRBV6-6; TRBD1 aligns across 9 bases. CDR1 and CDR2 (germline): MNHNY, SVGAGI (reference sequence). The CDR3 sequence is 14 residues long. The CDR3 spells CACSRTQGARGYTF. The DNA for the CDR3 is TGTGCCTGCAGTCGGACACAGGGGGCGCGTGGCTACACCTTC.

Note on this clonotype: A junction boundary mismatches the germline segment, possibly from a read error. The chain employs TRBV5-1 and TRBJ1-2; tentative D call: TRBD1 (5 bases). CDR3 length: 14 amino acids. The germline CDR1 and CDR2 sequences are SGHRS and YFSETQ. The CDR3 sequence: CASSLRTGDYDYTF. As DNA, the CDR3 is TGCGCCAGCAGCTTGAGGACTGGGGACTATGACTACACCTTC.

Points on this clonotype: Relative to the germline gene, one junction end is altered; a read error may explain this. This chain connects TRBV29-1 to TRBJ2-2, with 7 nucleotides matching TRBD1. Looked up from germline, CDR1 is SQVTM and CDR2 is ANQGSEA. The CDR3 loop spans 13 amino acids. CDR3 sequence reads: CSVGITGAGELLF. The CDR3 DNA reads as TGCAGCGTTGGGATAACAGGGGCCGGGGAGCTGTTATTT.

The sample holds one count of this clonotype. One junction end disagrees with the germline gene, perhaps due to a read error. The gene calls are TRBV29-1 and TRBJ2-5; TRBD2 might be the D (6 bases). The CDR3 has 14 amino acids. In germline, CDR1 is SQVTM, CDR2 ANQGSEA. CDR3 bases: TGCAGCGTCGTGGACGGGCGGGAACAAGAGACCCAGCAATTC. Its translation: CSVVDGREQETQQF. The full variable domain, its missing parts supplied by reference TRBV29-1 and TRBJ2-5, is SAVISQKPSRDICQRGTSLTIQCQVDSQVTMMFWYRQQPGQSLTLIATANQGSEATYESGFVIDKFPISRPNLTFSTLTVSNMSPEDSSIYLCSVVDGREQETQQFGPGTRLLVL.

This clonotype has a count of ten or more. The chain is built from TRBV30 and TRBJ2-1; no definite D call. The CDR3 totals 11 residues. Trimming left V 2 bases short and J 6 bases short, with 5 bases between. CDR1 GTSNPN and CDR2 SVGIG come from the germline V gene (reference sequence). DNA for the CDR3: TGTGCCTGGAGTCTCCTCAATGAGCAGTTCTTC. It is translated as CAWSLLNEQFF.

This clonotype has just a few counts. Likely a read error: the CDR3 ends without its conserved phenylalanine or tryptophan. The CDR3 DNA reads as TGCTCCAGCAGCCAAGAGGCGGATATCATGAACACTGAAGCTTTCTAT. This sequence encodes CSSSQEADIMNTEAFY. The V and J genes are TRBV4-3 and TRBJ1-1; D ambiguous. Germline values: CDR1 LGHNA, CDR2 YSLEER. The CDR3 has 16 residues.

Remarks on this clonotype: This CDR3 fails to terminate in the conserved phenylalanine or tryptophan, so it likely reflects a read error. This chain connects TRBV13 to TRBJ2-1; D is possibly TRBD2 (5 bases). From germline, CDR1 is PRHDT and CDR2 FYEKMQ (reference sequence). This CDR3 spans 14 amino acids. Trimming stripped 2 bases from V and 13 bases from J, with 18 bases between. The CDR3 DNA reads TGTGCCAGCAGCTTAAGGGTAACTAACGGGGAACAGTTCTTA. It specifies CASSLRVTNGEQFL.

The chain employs TRBV10-3 and TRBJ2-3; 8 nucleotides align to TRBD2. The CDR3 consists of 19 residues. With 3 bases clipped from V and 1 base from J, the junction kept 15 bases outside the gene matches. CDR1 and CDR2 from the germline V gene are ENHRY and SYGVKD. The CDR3 sequence: CAISEIGLAGGNGTDTQYF. In DNA form, the CDR3 reads TGTGCCATCAGTGAAATTGGACTAGCAGGAGGAAATGGCACAGATACGCAGTATTTT.

V is TRBV14 and J is TRBJ2-7; D gene unclear. CDR1 and CDR2 (germline): SGHDN, FVKESK. The ends were cut back, 4 bases at V and 9 bases at J, with 13 bases in the middle. The CDR3 sequence is 12 residues long. The CDR3 here is CASSRSLCSQYF. The CDR3 coding sequence is TGTGCCAGCAGCCGCTCTTTGTGTTCGCAGTACTTC.

A few counts support this clonotype. The chain employs TRBV6-5 and TRBJ1-3, with D unresolved. V was shortened by 8 bases and J by 0 bases, with 14 bases between the two germline ends. This CDR3 is 15 amino acids long. Germline CDR1 reads MNHEY; CDR2 reads SVGAGI. CDR3 sequence (DNA): TGTGCCAGCGGTCCAGGCTTGAGCTCTGGAAACACCATATATTTT. It codes for CASGPGLSSGNTIYF.